This T cell receptor (beta chain) comes out of a study of blood T cell repertoires in COVID-19. Overall study: The United States, Italy and Spain provided the acute and convalescent COVID-19 samples.

Sequencing used immunoSEQ multiplex PCR; TCRdb keeps in-frame clones, though not all of them. This table has about 430,000 clones, over 75% appearing once. This TCR derives from a woman in her late teens or twenties who had been exposed to COVID-19. The sample was PBMCs or T cells enriched from blood (not recorded which).

CDR3 region: CSVAAGNQPQHF. In DNA, the CDR3 is TGCAGCGTTGCCGCAGGGAATCAGCCCCAGCATTTT. V and J are TRBV29-1 and TRBJ1-5; perhaps TRBD1 as D (5 bases). CDR1 SQVTM and CDR2 ANQGSEA come from the germline V gene. The CDR3 consists of 12 residues. Trimming removed 4 bases at V and 4 bases at J, with 8 bases between.